The 31 T cell receptor beta chains listed next were all sequenced from one sample in a study of sequential checkpoint blockade in melanoma (dated by TCRdb to the late 2010s). The sample's treatment or condition, from its label and the paper: randomized to nivolumab then ipilimumab (arm A) or the reverse (arm B). Receptor libraries were prepared by the immunoSEQ multiplex PCR assay. The clones in this table, taken by TCRdb from immuneACCESS, are in-frame only. Not every clone is retained; where verified, under half of the shortfall comes from an unresolved V gene, and the cause of the rest is unknown. The sample data list several thousand clones, and around 26% of these were observed just once. Roughly 8.9% of the sample belongs to the ten largest clones. The sample in question was tumor tissue (inferred from file names), obtained from a patient given nivolumab and ipilimumab in sequence. The source is a human donor with melanoma.

The chain links TRBV30 to TRBJ2-2; weak D call: TRBD1 (6 bases). The CDR3 is 14 residues long. Germline V gene lookup returns CDR1 GTSNPN and CDR2 SVGIG (reference sequence). Trimming cost V 2 bases and J 4 bases, with 11 bases left between them. The DNA of the CDR3 is TGTGCCTGGAGTTGGGGCAGGGGCACCGGGGAGCTGTTTTTT. Protein product: CAWSWGRGTGELFF.

V and J are TRBV28 and TRBJ1-1; 8 bases line up with TRBD1. The CDR3 contains 14 residues. The V gene end was trimmed by 3 bases and the J gene end by 1 base; junction bases not matched to a gene: 1. Per germline, CDR1 MDHEN and CDR2 SYDVKM. CDR3 sequence: CASSLGTGNTEAFF. The CDR3 coding sequence is TGTGCCAGCAGTTTGGGGACAGGGAACACTGAAGCTTTCTTT.

The CDR3 reads CASSEGNYGYTF. In nucleotides, the CDR3 is TGTGCCAGCTCGGAGGGAAACTATGGCTACACCTTC. The rearrangement joins TRBV28 to TRBJ1-2, with D unclear. Trimming stripped 8 bases from V and 2 bases from J, with 9 bases between. Germline CDR1 and CDR2: MDHEN and SYDVKM. The CDR3 runs 12 residues.

The chain couples TRBV6-8 to TRBJ2-7; maybe TRBD2 (6 bases). The CDR3 sequence is 18 residues long. Deletions cut 1 base from V and 1 base from J, with 20 bases between. Germline V gene data show CDR1 as MNHGY and CDR2 as SAAAGT. The DNA for the CDR3 is TGTGCCAGCAGTTACTTCCGGGGCCCGGCTAGCGTTTCCTACGAGCAGTACTTC. It yields the protein CASSYFRGPASVSYEQYF.

The chain uses TRBV5-1 and TRBJ2-3, with 8 positions matching TRBD2. Trimming at V came to 0 bases and at J to 1 base, leaving 4 bases not matched to a gene. Germline-derived CDR1 and CDR2 are SGHRS and YFSETQ. This CDR3 has 16 residues. The CDR3 DNA sequence: TGCGCCAGCAGCTTGGGATTGCGGGAGGGCACAGATACGCAGTATTTT. Translation: CASSLGLREGTDTQYF. Filled out from reference TRBV5-1 and TRBJ2-3, the complete variable domain reads KAGVTQTPRYLIKTRGQQVTLSCSPISGHRSVSWYQQTPGQGLQFLFEYFSETQRNKGNFPGRFSGRQFSNSRSEMNVSTLELGDSALYLCASSLGLREGTDTQYFGPGTRLTVL.

This clone was observed many times. CDR3 nucleotides: TGTGCCAGCAGCTCGGGACTAGCCGAGACCTACAATGAGCAGTTCTTC. Translated, it gives CASSSGLAETYNEQFF. This chain connects TRBV11-3 to TRBJ2-1, with 9 bases fitting TRBD2. Trimming took 4 bases from V and 2 from J; bases not matched to a gene: 6. Germline V gene data show CDR1 as SGHNT and CDR2 as YENEEA. This CDR3 is 16 amino acids long.

The sample holds a few counts of this clone. This chain links TRBV11-3 with TRBJ2-2; no clear D gene. Germline V gene sequence: CDR1 SGHNT, CDR2 YENEEA. V was trimmed by 4 bases and J by 3 bases, leaving 9 bases between them. The CDR3 length is 14 residues. CDR3 bases: TGTGCCAGCAGCTCAAACGTGGACACCGGGGAGCTGTTTTTT. Protein product: CASSSNVDTGELFF.

This clone was seen repeatedly, ten times or more. CDR3: CASSRTERTDTQYF. CDR3 DNA: TGTGCCAGTTCTCGGACAGAGAGAACAGATACGCAGTATTTT. The chain is built from TRBV9 and TRBJ2-3; possible D gene TRBD1, 6 bases. Germline CDR1 and CDR2: SGDLS and YYNGEE. V was pared by 8 bases and J by 3 bases, with 16 bases between. The CDR3 spans 14 residues.

In its sample, this clone was seen a few times. The genes are TRBV11-3 and TRBJ2-3, with unresolved D. The V gene lost 2 bases and the J gene lost 2 bases, with 11 bases spanning the gap. CDR3 length equals 15 residues. Germline values: CDR1 SGHNT, CDR2 YENEEA. The CDR3 protein is CASSLLGGNTDTQYF. The CDR3 nucleotides are TGTGCCAGCAGCTTATTGGGCGGAAACACAGATACGCAGTATTTT.

The chain employs TRBV19 and TRBJ1-1; possible D gene TRBD1, 6 bases. This CDR3 region has 11 residues. CDR1 is LNHDA, CDR2 SQIVND, per germline (reference sequence). The V gene lost 4 bases and the J gene lost 8 bases, with 8 bases spanning the gap. The CDR3 spells CASSRTDEAFF. The CDR3 nucleotides read TGTGCCAGTAGTAGGACAGACGAAGCTTTCTTT.

This clone ranks as medium-sized (0.01 to 0.1%). V is TRBV28 and J is TRBJ2-3; 12 nucleotides match TRBD2. Germline V gene sequence: CDR1 MDHEN, CDR2 SYDVKM. With V trimmed by 4 bases and J by 6 bases, 14 bases remained unmatched. CDR3 length equals 18 residues. CDR3 nucleotide sequence: TGTGCCAGCAGTTCCCACCGACTAGCGGGAGCGGGGCCCGATACGCAGTATTTT. This sequence encodes CASSSHRLAGAGPDTQYF. Filled out from reference TRBV28 and TRBJ2-3, the complete variable domain reads DVKVTQSSRYLVKRTGEKVFLECVQDMDHENMFWYRQDPGLGLRLIYFSYDVKMKEKGDIPEGYSVSREKKERFSLILESASTNQTSMYLCASSSHRLAGAGPDTQYFGPGTRLTVL.

This clone is medium-sized in the sample. The J gene is TRBJ2-1, the V gene TRBV11-3, with TRBD2 matching 7 bases. The germline CDR1 and CDR2 sequences are SGHNT and YENEEA. CDR3 size: 16 residues. With 4 bases clipped from V and 2 bases from J, the junction kept 8 bases outside the gene matches. CDR3 protein: CASSSTGTITYNEQFF. The CDR3 DNA is TGTGCCAGCAGCTCAACCGGGACTATAACCTACAATGAGCAGTTCTTC.

This chain links TRBV18 with TRBJ1-1; no definite D call. Germline lookup yields CDR1 KGHSH and CDR2 LQKENI. Trimming took 0 bases from V and 8 from J, leaving 10 bases between them. This CDR3 comprises 13 residues. Here the CDR3 DNA reads TGTGCCAGCTCACCACCGGATACTGCAGAAGCTTTCTTT. Translated, it gives CASSPPDTAEAFF.

This clone turned up a few times. The rearrangement links TRBV11-3 to TRBJ2-3, with TRBD2 matching over 12 bases. With 5 bases clipped from V and 0 bases from J, the junction kept 9 bases outside the gene matches. The germline V gene encodes CDR1 SGHNT and CDR2 YENEEA. CDR3 length: 18 amino acids. The CDR3 spells CASSLTTGTSGSTDTQYF. CDR3 coding DNA: TGTGCCAGCAGCCTCACAACCGGGACTAGCGGGAGCACAGATACGCAGTATTTT.

The gene calls are TRBV4-1 and TRBJ2-7, with 11 bases that match TRBD1. Germline V CDR1 and CDR2: MGHRA, YSYEKL. Losses at the gene ends were 3 bases for V and 7 bases for J; bases not matched to a gene: 11. This CDR3 spans 16 amino acids. The CDR3 sequence is CASSQPEGDRGNEQYF. DNA of the CDR3: TGCGCCAGCAGCCAGCCGGAGGGGGACAGGGGGAATGAGCAGTACTTC.

This clone was observed a few times. The gene calls are TRBV28 and TRBJ1-5, with D possibly being TRBD1 (5 bases). This CDR3 contains 18 residues. Germline V lookup: CDR1 MDHEN, CDR2 SYDVKM. With 4 bases removed from V and 0 bases from J, the gap between germline ends came to 19 bases. CDR3 coding DNA: TGTGCCAGCAGTTCAGTTTTACAAGGGGTCGGTAGCAATCAGCCCCAGCATTTT. It codes for CASSSVLQGVGSNQPQHF.

For the CDR3, the DNA is TGCGCCAGCAGCCTGGTCCCGGGACTAGCGGTGAACAATGAGCAGTTCTTC. It yields the protein CASSLVPGLAVNNEQFF. The chain links TRBV4-1 to TRBJ2-1; 11 bases match TRBD2. Germline trimming cut 4 bases from V and 5 bases from J; bases unmatched to any gene: 10. Germline V gene data show CDR1 as MGHRA and CDR2 as YSYEKL. This CDR3 comprises 17 residues.

The rearrangement joins TRBV18 to TRBJ1-2, with 10 bases that match TRBD1. The CDR3 loop spans 14 amino acids. Per the germline V gene, CDR1 is KGHSH and CDR2 is LQKENI. J was trimmed by 8 bases and V by 3 bases; bases with no gene match: 6. The CDR3 coding sequence is TGTGCCAGCTCACCGACAGGGGGCGCTTACGGCTACACCTTC. Protein: CASSPTGGAYGYTF.

By share of the sample, this clone is medium-sized. The chain recombines TRBV6-8 with TRBJ2-5; no reliable D call. The germline V and J ends were trimmed by 0 bases and 6 bases, with 8 bases remaining between them. CDR1 is MNHGY, CDR2 SAAAGT, per germline. This CDR3 has 13 residues. The CDR3 loop reads CASSYSAPKTQYF. CDR3 nucleotides: TGTGCCAGCAGTTACTCGGCCCCAAAGACCCAGTACTTC.

This clone appeared a few times. The genes are TRBV9 and TRBJ2-6, with a tentative D call TRBD1 (6 bases). Per the germline V gene, CDR1 is SGDLS and CDR2 is YYNGEE. CDR3 length equals 13 residues. V was trimmed by 8 bases and J by 1 base, leaving 7 bases between them. CDR3 loop: CASTGSGANVLTF. Written as DNA, the CDR3 is TGTGCCAGTACAGGGTCTGGGGCCAACGTCCTGACTTTC.

The chain uses TRBV10-2 and TRBJ2-2, with 12 bases identical to TRBD1. CDR1 and CDR2 (germline): WSHSY, SAAADI. There are 19 residues in the CDR3. The ends lost 4 bases at V and 4 bases at J; junction bases unmatched: 13. The CDR3, as DNA: TGCGCCAGCAGTGCTCGCCACCCGGGACAGGGGGCCTCCACCGGGGAGCTGTTTTTT. Translation: CASSARHPGQGASTGELFF.

This clone has just a few counts. CDR3 nucleotides: TGTGCCAGCAGTGAAGGCGGGTGGAGCTCTGAAGCTTTCTTT. Its protein is CASSEGGWSSEAFF. This chain joins TRBV6-1 and TRBJ1-1; no firm D call. CDR3 length: 14 residues. V was shortened by 1 base and J by 6 bases, with 12 bases between the two germline ends. Germline lookup yields CDR1 MNHNS and CDR2 SASEGT.

This chain links TRBV29-1 with TRBJ2-7, with D possibly being TRBD1 or TRBD2 (6 bases each). V was shortened by 0 bases and J by 7 bases, with 10 bases between the two germline ends. From germline, CDR1 is SQVTM and CDR2 ANQGSEA. This CDR3 is 12 amino acids long. The CDR3 reads CSVEDRGVEQYF. The CDR3 DNA sequence: TGCAGCGTTGAAGATAGGGGGGTAGAGCAGTACTTC.

This clone was detected a few times. V and J are TRBV11-3 and TRBJ1-4; no firm D call. The V gene lost 3 bases and the J gene lost 5 bases, with 10 bases spanning the gap. Germline values: CDR1 SGHNT, CDR2 YENEEA. There are 14 residues in the CDR3. CDR3 region: CASSFGLLNEKLFF. In nucleotides, the CDR3 is TGTGCCAGCAGCTTCGGGCTCCTAAATGAAAAACTGTTTTTT.

The chain recombines TRBV28 with TRBJ1-2; 8 nucleotides line up with TRBD1. V lost 2 bases and J lost 7; bases outside the gene matches: 6. This CDR3 has 14 residues. Germline loops: CDR1 MDHEN, CDR2 SYDVKM. CDR3 coding DNA: TGTGCCAGCAGTTTACGGCAGGGGGCACGTGGCTACACCTTC. Translation: CASSLRQGARGYTF.

This clone was found many times. This chain uses TRBV11-3 with TRBJ1-5, with 11 bases fitting TRBD1. In germline, CDR1 is SGHNT, CDR2 YENEEA. V lost 3 bases and J lost 7; bases outside the gene matches: 5. The CDR3 has 15 amino acids. CDR3 DNA: TGTGCCAGCAGCTTGGTAGGGACAGGGGGACAGCCCCAGCATTTT. Protein: CASSLVGTGGQPQHF.

V and J are TRBV6-8 and TRBJ1-2; 11 nucleotides line up with TRBD1. The J segment lost 7 bases and the V segment lost 5 bases, leaving 3 bases of the junction unmatched. CDR1 is MNHGY, CDR2 SAAAGT, per germline. The CDR3 has 13 amino acids. This chain's CDR3 is CASSAGTGGGYTF. The CDR3 DNA reads TGTGCCAGCAGTGCCGGGACAGGGGGTGGCTACACCTTC.

The chain joins TRBV28 to TRBJ1-4, with D perhaps matching TRBD1 (6 bases). The germline V gene encodes CDR1 MDHEN and CDR2 SYDVKM. CDR3 length: 17 residues. V was cut by 6 bases and J by 0 bases, with 17 bases left in between. CDR3 sequence reads: CASSSHREAPTNEKLFF. The CDR3 bases are TGTGCCAGCAGCTCGCACAGGGAAGCACCAACTAATGAAAAACTGTTTTTT.

As to this clone: Other DNA variants within this sample encode the same CDR3. The gene calls are TRBV6-8 and TRBJ1-5, with 10 bases fitting TRBD1. This CDR3 has 17 residues. Germline V gene lookup returns CDR1 MNHGY and CDR2 SAAAGT. Trimming took 2 bases from V and 3 from J; bases not matched to a gene: 7. This chain's CDR3 is CASSYGTGVSSNQPQHF. In DNA, the CDR3 is TGTGCCAGCAGTTACGGGACAGGGGTATCGTCCAATCAGCCCCAGCATTTT.

In its sample, this clone was seen a few times. The chain combines TRBV9 with TRBJ2-5, with D possibly being TRBD1 or TRBD2 (5 bases each). V lost 4 bases, J lost 0 bases, and 13 bases lay in between. Germline V gene sequence: CDR1 SGDLS, CDR2 YYNGEE. This CDR3 has 15 residues. In nucleotides, the CDR3 is TGTGCCAGCAGCACCTCGGGGCGGTACCAAGAGACCCAGTACTTC. It encodes CASSTSGRYQETQYF. Full variable domain (remainder filled in from reference TRBV9 and TRBJ2-5): DSGVTQTPKHLITATGQRVTLRCSPRSGDLSVYWYQQSLDQGLQFLIQYYNGEERAKGNILERFSAQQFPDLHSELNLSSLELGDSALYFCASSTSGRYQETQYFGPGTRLLVL.

This clone has a handful of counts. The chain combines TRBV28 with TRBJ2-5; perhaps TRBD1 as D (5 bases). Germline assignment: CDR1 MDHEN and CDR2 SYDVKM. The CDR3 consists of 14 residues. V dropped 5 bases and J dropped 5 bases, with 15 bases sitting between them. The CDR3 protein is CASSPSRTSETQYF. CDR3 DNA sequence: TGTGCCAGCAGTCCCTCAAGGACATCGGAGACCCAGTACTTC.